This TCR beta chain derives from a study of blood T cell repertoires in COVID-19. Study-wide background: PBMCs, B-cell-depleted T cells, or T cells provided the cDNA or gDNA that made up the material.

As concerns this clone: At one of its ends the junction is not consistent with the germline gene, which may arise from a read error.

As processed by the authors: The authors estimated nucleated cell counts from reference gene primer amplification. Profiled with immunoSEQ multiplex PCR; TCRdb holds only in-frame clones, not every one. The DNA gave D and trimming, while V, J and clone size come from that table. There are about 190,000 clones in the sample; roughly 80% occur only once, and about 4.9% lies in the top ten. Germline V gives CDR1 SGHDT, CDR2 YYEEEE. The CDR3 runs 13 residues. Sequenced material: peripheral blood. This clonotype was sampled from a woman aged 25 to 39 with acute or convalescent COVID-19. The chain has TRBV5-6 and TRBJ1-4, with a weak D call TRBD1 (5 bases). The CDR3 reads CASSLGRARKLFF. The DNA of the CDR3 is TGTGCCAGCAGTTTGGGCAGGGCAAGGAAACTGTTTTTT.